The next 17 T cell receptor beta chains were all read from a single sample in a study of T cell responses to AZD1222 COVID-19 vaccine. TCRdb's table, derived via immunoSEQ multiplex PCR, lists solely in-frame clones and lacks some. The sample contains around 110,000 clones, 90% to 95% of which appear only once. This sample comprised peripheral blood, obtained on day 0 of AZD1222 vaccination. Receptors were obtained from an adult in good health.

This chain connects TRBV19 to TRBJ2-3, with 7 bases aligning to TRBD1. The CDR3 length is 13 residues. With V trimmed by 5 bases and J by 5 bases, 4 bases remained unmatched. The germline CDR1 and CDR2 sequences are LNHDA and SQIVND (reference sequence). The CDR3 DNA follows: TGTGCCAGTAGTCACAGGGGAGAAGATACGCAGTATTTT. It encodes CASSHRGEDTQYF.

The rearrangement links TRBV7-6 to TRBJ1-5, with D uncertain. Trimming cost V 4 bases and J 3 bases, with 13 bases left between them. This CDR3 is 15 amino acids long. CDR1 and CDR2 (germline): SGHVS, FNYEAQ. The CDR3 here is CASSSQDNFNQPQHF. The DNA for the CDR3 is TGTGCCAGCAGCTCTCAGGATAATTTCAATCAGCCCCAGCATTTT.

The chain carries TRBV2 and TRBJ1-2; weak D call: TRBD1 (5 bases). CDR1 is SNHLY and CDR2 is FYNNEI in the germline V gene. This CDR3 is 13 amino acids long. V was trimmed by 6 bases and J by 6 bases, leaving 14 bases between them. The CDR3 loop is CASSQRGPDGYTF. In DNA, the CDR3 is TGTGCCAGCAGCCAGAGGGGTCCGGATGGCTACACCTTC.

This chain joins TRBV29-1 and TRBJ2-3; the match to TRBD1 covers 10 bases. The CDR3 spans 12 residues. CDR1 is SQVTM and CDR2 is ANQGSEA in the germline V gene. The V gene end was trimmed by 7 bases and the J gene end by 6 bases; junction bases not matched to a gene: 4. The CDR3 DNA sequence: TGCAGCGGCTGGGACAGGGGCGATACGCAGTATTTT. This sequence encodes CSGWDRGDTQYF.

The rearrangement joins TRBV6-2 or TRBV6-3 to TRBJ1-1; tentative D call: TRBD1 (5 bases). Trimming removed 2 bases at V and 7 bases at J, with 8 bases between. The CDR3 loop spans 12 amino acids. Germline-derived CDR1 and CDR2 are MNHEY and SVGEGT. CDR3 loop: CASSYKQGEAFF. The CDR3 DNA reads TGTGCCAGCAGTTACAAGCAGGGTGAAGCTTTCTTT.

The chain is built from TRBV6-1 and TRBJ1-1; D gene unclear. The CDR3 contains 13 residues. V lost 3 bases and J 9 bases, leaving 14 bases between the germline ends. Looked up from germline, CDR1 is MNHNS and CDR2 is SASEGT. The CDR3 sequence: CASSDGPISQAFF. CDR3 bases: TGTGCCAGCAGTGATGGGCCAATCTCTCAAGCTTTCTTT.

This chain joins TRBV7-2 and TRBJ1-1, with D possibly matching TRBD1 (5 bases). V lost 4 bases, J lost 1 base, and 25 bases lay in between. The CDR3 runs 19 residues. The V gene's germline CDR1 is SGHTA and CDR2 FQGNSA. CDR3 residues: CASSSDVRYRSTRNTEAFF. CDR3 nucleotides: TGTGCCAGCAGCTCGGACGTGCGGTACAGGAGTACCCGGAACACTGAAGCTTTCTTT.

The chain is built from TRBV7-7 and TRBJ2-2; 9 positions match TRBD2. V shed 3 bases and J 2 bases; nucleotides not matched to a gene: 4. Germline V gene sequence: CDR1 SSHAT, CDR2 FNYEAQ (reference sequence). CDR3 length: 16 amino acids. The CDR3, as DNA: TGTGCCAGCAGCTTTATAGCGGGGGCCAACACCGGGGAGCTGTTTTTT. Its protein product is CASSFIAGANTGELFF.

This CDR3 is CASSFLSVGSSGANVLTF. The CDR3 DNA sequence: TGTGCCAGCAGCTTTTTGAGTGTGGGCAGCTCTGGGGCCAACGTCCTGACTTTC. The chain couples TRBV7-2 to TRBJ2-6, with D uncertain. The CDR3 runs 18 residues. Germline CDR1 and CDR2: SGHTA and FQGNSA. V was cut by 3 bases and J by 0 bases, with 15 bases left in between.

The rearrangement links TRBV2 to TRBJ1-6; D is undetermined. The ends were cut back, 6 bases at V and 7 bases at J, with 4 bases in the middle. Germline V lookup: CDR1 SNHLY, CDR2 FYNNEI. This CDR3 spans 11 amino acids. The CDR3 is CASRANSPLHF. CDR3 coding DNA: TGTGCCAGCAGGGCAAATTCACCCCTCCACTTT.

The J gene is TRBJ2-7, the V gene TRBV9; 11 bases fit TRBD2. Germline CDR1 reads SGDLS; CDR2 reads YYNGEE. V lost 0 bases and J lost 4; bases outside the gene matches: 3. This CDR3 comprises 15 residues. The CDR3 sequence: CASSVEPSGGYEQYF. In DNA form, the CDR3 reads TGTGCCAGCAGCGTAGAACCTAGCGGGGGGTACGAGCAGTACTTC.

The chain links TRBV21-1 to TRBJ2-3; TRBD2 is the table's D call and was not checked against the DNA. TRBV21-1 is recorded as a pseudogene. The CDR3 extends over 19 amino acids. CDR3 in amino acids: CASSKGRRCDGGGTDTQYF. CDR3 DNA sequence: TGTGCCAGCAGCAAAGGGCGAAGGTGTGACGGGGGTGGCACAGATACGCAGTATTTT.

In its sample, this clone was seen a few times. The V and J genes are TRBV19 and TRBJ2-7, with D tentatively TRBD1 (5 bases). The germline V and J ends were trimmed by 6 bases and 5 bases, with 11 bases remaining between them. This CDR3 is 12 amino acids long. Germline CDR1 reads LNHDA; CDR2 reads SQIVND (reference sequence). The chain's CDR3 is CASSNSGNEQYF. The DNA of the CDR3 is TGTGCCAGTAGCAACTCAGGGAACGAGCAGTACTTC.

A word on this clone: Other DNA sequences in this sample translate to the same CDR3. J is TRBJ2-3 and V is TRBV2, with 10 bases matching TRBD1. The J segment lost 6 bases and the V segment lost 3 bases, leaving 6 bases of the junction unmatched. This CDR3 is 15 amino acids long. The germline V gene encodes CDR1 SNHLY and CDR2 FYNNEI. This chain's CDR3 is CASSDTTGGRDTQYF. In nucleotides, the CDR3 is TGTGCCAGCAGTGACACGACAGGGGGCAGGGATACGCAGTATTTT.

The CDR3 here is CASSRLTDHGTTTYEQYF. CDR3 DNA sequence: TGTGCCAGCAGCCGACTCACAGACCACGGGACAACCACCTACGAGCAGTACTTC. V is TRBV4-2 and J is TRBJ2-7, with D perhaps TRBD1 (6 bases). The CDR3 sequence is 18 residues long. Per the germline V gene, CDR1 is LGHNA and CDR2 is YNFKEQ. Trimming cost V 4 bases and J 2 bases, with 24 bases left between them.

The V gene is TRBV11-2, the J gene TRBJ2-5; D is unclear. Germline-derived CDR1 and CDR2 are SGHAT and FQNNGV. The germline V and J ends were trimmed by 3 bases and 5 bases, with 10 bases remaining between them. The CDR3 covers 13 residues. As DNA, the CDR3 is TGTGCCAGCAGCTTCACTATTCTGGAGACCCAGTACTTC. The encoded protein is CASSFTILETQYF. The variable domain in full, with the rest retrieved from reference TRBV11-2 and TRBJ2-5, is EAGVAQSPRYKIIEKRQSVAFWCNPISGHATLYWYQQILGQGPKLLIQFQNNGVVDDSQLPKDRFSAERLKGVDSTLKIQPAKLEDSAVYLCASSFTILETQYFGPGTRLLVL.

The chain has TRBV6-2 or TRBV6-3 and TRBJ2-7; D assignment may be TRBD1 or TRBD2 (5 bases each). Germline CDR1 MNHEY, CDR2 SVGEGT. The ends were cut back, 0 bases at V and 6 bases at J, with 9 bases in the middle. CDR3 length: 13 amino acids. The CDR3 nucleotides are TGTGCCAGCAGTTACTCGAACGGGGCCGAGCAGTACTTC. Its translation is CASSYSNGAEQYF.